This T cell receptor beta chain was identified in a study of T cell repertoires in cytomegalovirus infection. About the study: Indications of both CMV infection and matching HLA type were provided by public TCR beta signatures.

V was cut by 5 bases and J by 3 bases, with 17 bases left in between. The length of the CDR3 is 15 residues. The V gene's germline CDR1 is SGHAT and CDR2 FQNNGV. This clonotype was seen only a few times. Its specificity is unknown. General study points: HLA-C-restricted CMV-specific TCR beta clonotypes were dominant in the ex vivo response. The cumulative frequency of public TCR beta families distinguished individuals who carried CMV together with the relevant HLA.

TCRdb re-called the reads through MiXCR, storing one row per CDR3 protein. The sample yields some 97,000 distinct CDR3 sequences, more than 20% seen once. The V call is TRBV11-2, the J call TRBJ2-7; perhaps D is TRBD1 or TRBD2 (6 bases each). This TCR came from a human donor in good health (CMV status not recorded). Some clones in this sample may be carry-over from other donors' samples. Sequencing input: CD8+ T cells from PBMCs. The CDR3 DNA follows: TGTGCCAGCAGCCCCCGGGGGCCCACGATCTACGAGCAGTACTTC. The encoded protein is CASSPRGPTIYEQYF.